This TCR beta chain comes out of a study of T-cell reconstitution after alpha-beta-depleted transplantation in children. General study findings and limits: Alpha-beta T cells present about two months after transplant were reported to originate from several hundred expanded graft clones. Diversity of TCRbeta at day 60 was high in some patients, arising from surviving recipient T cells and thymic progenitors. Most T-cell counts and diversity one year after the transplant came from T cells that were newly produced.

For TCRbeta, the library was prepared with unique molecular identifiers. In TCRdb, the PCR reads were re-called with MiXCR into one record per CDR3 protein. The table lists hundreds of thousands of distinct CDR3 sequences, about 16% of them singletons, with 5% in the top ten. The CDR3 has 15 amino acids. The J segment lost 0 bases and the V segment lost 5 bases, leaving 3 bases of the junction unmatched. This clonotype was counted many times. What it binds is not known. This specimen consisted of PBMCs, mostly from graft donor cells, obtained 360 days after TCRalphabeta/CD19-depleted stem cell transplant. This TCR was recovered from a male patient aged 10 to 17 who had a stem cell transplant for acute lymphoblastic leukemia, so the T cells may come from the graft donor. The chain is built from TRBV12-3 or TRBV12-4 and TRBJ1-1; TRBD1 matches 10 bases. The CDR3 DNA follows: TGTGCCAGCAGTCCGGGACAGGGGCTGAACACTGAAGCTTTCTTT. As protein: CASSPGQGLNTEAFF.